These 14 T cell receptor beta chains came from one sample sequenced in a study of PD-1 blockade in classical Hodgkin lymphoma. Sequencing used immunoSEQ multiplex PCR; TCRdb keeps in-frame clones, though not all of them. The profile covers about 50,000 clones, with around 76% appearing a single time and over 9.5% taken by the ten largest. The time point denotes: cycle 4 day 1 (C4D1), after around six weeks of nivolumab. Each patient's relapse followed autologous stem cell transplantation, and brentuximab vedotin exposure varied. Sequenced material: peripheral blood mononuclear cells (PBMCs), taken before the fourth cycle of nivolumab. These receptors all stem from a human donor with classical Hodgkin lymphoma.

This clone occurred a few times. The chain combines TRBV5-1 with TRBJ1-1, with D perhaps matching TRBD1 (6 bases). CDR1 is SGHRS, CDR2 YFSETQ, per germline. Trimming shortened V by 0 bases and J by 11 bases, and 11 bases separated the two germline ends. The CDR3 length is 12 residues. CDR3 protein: CASSLVDGGAFF. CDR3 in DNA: TGCGCCAGCAGCTTGGTGGACGGGGGCGCTTTCTTT. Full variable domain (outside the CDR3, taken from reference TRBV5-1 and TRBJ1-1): KAGVTQTPRYLIKTRGQQVTLSCSPISGHRSVSWYQQTPGQGLQFLFEYFSETQRNKGNFPGRFSGRQFSNSRSEMNVSTLELGDSALYLCASSLVDGGAFFGQGTRLTVV.

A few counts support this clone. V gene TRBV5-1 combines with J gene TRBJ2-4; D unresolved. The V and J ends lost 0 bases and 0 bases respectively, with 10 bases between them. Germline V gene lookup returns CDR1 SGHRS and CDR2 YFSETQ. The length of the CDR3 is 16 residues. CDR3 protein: CASSLDHTLAKNIQYF. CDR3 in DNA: TGCGCCAGCAGCTTGGACCATACACTAGCCAAAAACATTCAGTACTTC.

The CDR3 DNA follows: TGTGCCAGTAGTCTCGGGGGGGACAGACAGAACACTGAAGCTTTCTTT. Translated, it gives CASSLGGDRQNTEAFF. This chain uses TRBV19 with TRBJ1-1; 7 bases map to TRBD1. The CDR3 spans 16 residues. Trimming removed 5 bases from V and 1 base from J; junction bases left unmatched: 10. CDR1 is LNHDA, CDR2 SQIVND, per germline (reference sequence).

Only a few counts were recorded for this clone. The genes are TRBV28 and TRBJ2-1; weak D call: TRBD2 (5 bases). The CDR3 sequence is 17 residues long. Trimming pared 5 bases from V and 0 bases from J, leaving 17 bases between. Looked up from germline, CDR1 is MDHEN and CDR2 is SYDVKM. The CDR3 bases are TGTGCCAGCAGTCCGATCCGCGGGCAGAGCTCCTACAATGAGCAGTTCTTC. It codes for CASSPIRGQSSYNEQFF.

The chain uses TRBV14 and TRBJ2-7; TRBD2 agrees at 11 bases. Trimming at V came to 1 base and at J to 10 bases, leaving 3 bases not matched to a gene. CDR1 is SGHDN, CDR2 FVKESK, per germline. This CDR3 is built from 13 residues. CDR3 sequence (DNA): TGTGCCAGCAGCCAAGTAACTAGCGGGAGCCAGTACTTC. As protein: CASSQVTSGSQYF.

CDR3: CASSLRSTSGMVYEQYF. CDR3 nucleotides: TGCGCCAGCAGCTTAAGATCGACTAGCGGGATGGTCTACGAGCAGTACTTC. V usage is TRBV5-1 and J usage is TRBJ2-7; 11 nucleotides match TRBD2. The V and J ends lost 2 bases and 3 bases, in that order; junction bases with no gene match: 10. Germline V lookup: CDR1 SGHRS, CDR2 YFSETQ. The CDR3 totals 17 residues.

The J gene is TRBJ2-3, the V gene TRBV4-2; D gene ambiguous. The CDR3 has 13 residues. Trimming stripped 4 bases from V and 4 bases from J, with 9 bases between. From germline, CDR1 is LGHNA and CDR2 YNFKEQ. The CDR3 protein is CASSLTAPDTQYF. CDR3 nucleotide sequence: TGTGCCAGCAGCCTGACGGCGCCAGATACGCAGTATTTT.

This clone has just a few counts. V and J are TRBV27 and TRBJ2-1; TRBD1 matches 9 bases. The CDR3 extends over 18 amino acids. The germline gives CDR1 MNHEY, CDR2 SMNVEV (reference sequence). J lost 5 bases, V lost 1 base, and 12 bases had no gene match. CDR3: CASSLWGSGTGRNNEQFF. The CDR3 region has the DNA TGTGCCAGCAGTTTATGGGGGTCCGGGACAGGGAGGAACAATGAGCAGTTCTTC.

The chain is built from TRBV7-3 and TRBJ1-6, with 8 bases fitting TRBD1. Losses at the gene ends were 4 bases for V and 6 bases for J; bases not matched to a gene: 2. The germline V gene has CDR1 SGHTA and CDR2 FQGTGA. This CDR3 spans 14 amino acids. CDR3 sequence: CASSSGGRNSPLHF. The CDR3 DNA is TGTGCCAGCAGCTCAGGGGGCCGTAATTCACCCCTCCACTTT.

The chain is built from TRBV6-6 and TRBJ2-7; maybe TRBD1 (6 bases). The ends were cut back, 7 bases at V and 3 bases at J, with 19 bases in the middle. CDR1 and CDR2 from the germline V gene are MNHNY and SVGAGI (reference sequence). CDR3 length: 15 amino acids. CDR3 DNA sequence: TGTGCCAGCAACCAAGGGACAAATACCTACTACGAGCAGTACTTC. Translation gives CASNQGTNTYYEQYF.

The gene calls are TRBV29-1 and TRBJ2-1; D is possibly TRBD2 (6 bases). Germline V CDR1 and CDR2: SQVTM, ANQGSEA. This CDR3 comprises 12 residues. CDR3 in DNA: TGCGGAGTGGGACTTTCCTACAATGAGCAGTTCTTC. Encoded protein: CGVGLSYNEQFF.

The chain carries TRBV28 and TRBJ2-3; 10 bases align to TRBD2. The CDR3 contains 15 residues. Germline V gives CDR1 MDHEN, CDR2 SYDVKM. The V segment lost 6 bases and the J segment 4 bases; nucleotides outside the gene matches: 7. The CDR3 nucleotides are TGTGCCAGCAGCATACTAGCGGGGCTGGCAGATACGCAGTATTTT. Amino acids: CASSILAGLADTQYF.

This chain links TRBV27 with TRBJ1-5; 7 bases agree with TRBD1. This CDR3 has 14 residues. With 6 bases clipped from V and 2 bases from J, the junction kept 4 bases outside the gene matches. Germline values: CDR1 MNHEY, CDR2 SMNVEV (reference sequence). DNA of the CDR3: TGTGCCAGCAGCCCTACAGGGGGCAATCAGCCCCAGCATTTT. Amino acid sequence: CASSPTGGNQPQHF.

The CDR3 DNA is TGTGCCAGCAGCTTAGATGCAGATACGCAGTATTTT. Translated, it gives CASSLDADTQYF. The V call is TRBV11-3, the J call TRBJ2-3, with unresolved D. The V gene's germline CDR1 is SGHNT and CDR2 YENEEA. V lost 0 bases to trimming and J lost 4 bases, with 2 bases between them. CDR3 length: 12 residues.